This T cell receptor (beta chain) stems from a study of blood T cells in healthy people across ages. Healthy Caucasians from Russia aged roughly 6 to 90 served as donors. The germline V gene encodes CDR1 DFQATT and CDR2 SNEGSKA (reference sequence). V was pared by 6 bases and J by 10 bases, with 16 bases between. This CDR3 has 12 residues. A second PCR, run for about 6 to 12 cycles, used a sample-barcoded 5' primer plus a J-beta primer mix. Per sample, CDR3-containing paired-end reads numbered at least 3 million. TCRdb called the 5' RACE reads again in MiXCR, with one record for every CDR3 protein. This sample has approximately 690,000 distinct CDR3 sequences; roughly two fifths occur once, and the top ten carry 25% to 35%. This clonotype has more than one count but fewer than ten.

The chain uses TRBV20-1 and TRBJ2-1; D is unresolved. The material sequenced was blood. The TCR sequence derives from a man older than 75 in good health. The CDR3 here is CSATRPGREQFF. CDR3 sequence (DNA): TGCAGTGCAACCCGACCCGGTCGGGAGCAGTTCTTC.